These 20 T cell receptor beta chains were all obtained from the same sample, sequenced in a study of blood T cell repertoires in COVID-19. Some clones are missing from TCRdb's copy, which holds only in-frame ones; the method was immunoSEQ multiplex PCR. Altogether approximately 15,000 clones are present, approximately 80% being singletons, with the ten largest covering less than 20%. Sequenced material: peripheral blood. Every receptor here comes from a human donor in a cohort sampled during active COVID-19.

The V and J genes are TRBV6-5 and TRBJ2-7, with 11 nucleotides matching TRBD2. Trimming took 3 bases from V and 0 from J; bases not matched to a gene: 4. CDR3 size: 16 residues. Germline CDR1 and CDR2: MNHEY and SVGAGI. DNA of the CDR3: TGTGCCAGCAGTTATTCTAGCGGGGGGAGCTCCTACGAGCAGTACTTC. Translation: CASSYSSGGSSYEQYF.

This chain links TRBV11-2 with TRBJ1-1, with D possibly TRBD1 on 5 matching bases. V shed 5 bases and J shed 4 bases, with 14 bases lying between them. This CDR3 is built from 14 residues. Germline V lookup: CDR1 SGHAT, CDR2 FQNNGV. In nucleotides, the CDR3 is TGTGCCAGCAGCGTAAGCCGGGGGGGCACTGAAGCTTTCTTT. Protein: CASSVSRGGTEAFF. Based on the CDR3 plus reference TRBV11-2 and TRBJ1-1, the full variable domain is EAGVAQSPRYKIIEKRQSVAFWCNPISGHATLYWYQQILGQGPKLLIQFQNNGVVDDSQLPKDRFSAERLKGVDSTLKIQPAKLEDSAVYLCASSVSRGGTEAFFGQGTRLTVV.

V and J are TRBV24-1 and TRBJ2-3; D not resolved. CDR1 is KGHDR and CDR2 is SFDVKD in the germline V gene. The V end was cut by 4 bases, the J end by 0 bases, with 10 bases between. CDR3 length: 15 residues. The CDR3 region has the DNA TGTGCCACCAGTGAGCGGAGCTCTAGCACAGATACGCAGTATTTT. This translates into CATSERSSSTDTQYF.

The gene calls are TRBV7-2 and TRBJ2-7; D is perhaps TRBD1 (5 bases). Trimming left V 1 base short and J 3 bases short, with 13 bases between. This CDR3 has 15 amino acids. The germline gives CDR1 SGHTA, CDR2 FQGNSA. CDR3 in amino acids: CASSLEGVPNYEQYF. CDR3 in DNA: TGTGCCAGCAGCTTAGAAGGGGTCCCGAACTACGAGCAGTACTTC.

V and J are TRBV28 and TRBJ2-3; D is uncertain. V shed 7 bases and J shed 0 bases, with 8 bases lying between them. Looked up from germline, CDR1 is MDHEN and CDR2 is SYDVKM. This CDR3 is 13 amino acids long. Here the CDR3 reads CASKRQSTDTQYF. In nucleotides, the CDR3 is TGTGCCAGCAAGCGCCAGAGCACAGATACGCAGTATTTT.

This chain joins TRBV24-1 and TRBJ1-2, with D possibly matching TRBD1 (5 bases). This CDR3 has 12 amino acids. Trimming left V 3 bases short and J 10 bases short, with 11 bases between. Germline V lookup: CDR1 KGHDR, CDR2 SFDVKD. In nucleotides, the CDR3 is TGTGCCACCAGTGATCTACAGGATGACTACACCTTC. Translation gives CATSDLQDDYTF.

The CDR3 nucleotides are TGTGCCAGCAGCTTATTTCCCCCCCAGCGGGAGGAGGTGGATACGCAGTATTTT. It is translated as CASSLFPPQREEVDTQYF. V and J are TRBV7-9 and TRBJ2-3, with 9 nucleotides matching TRBD2. Germline-derived CDR1 and CDR2 are SEHNR and FQNEAQ (reference sequence). With 2 bases clipped from V and 6 bases from J, the junction kept 15 bases outside the gene matches. CDR3 length: 18 amino acids.

V and J are TRBV21-1 and TRBJ2-7; the table assigns TRBD1, which was not confirmed against the DNA. TRBV21-1 is given as a pseudogene. The length of the CDR3 is 15 residues. CDR3 sequence: CASRKGQGGSYEQYF. CDR3 coding DNA: TGTGCCAGCAGAAAGGGACAGGGGGGCTCCTACGAGCAGTACTTC.

CDR3 nucleotides: TGTGCCAGCAGCGTCCGGGGGTCTGGGGCCAACGTCCTGACTTTC. This translates into CASSVRGSGANVLTF. V and J are TRBV9 and TRBJ2-6, with D maybe TRBD2 (6 bases). This CDR3 comprises 15 residues. V was trimmed by 2 bases and J by 1 base, leaving 7 bases between them. Germline CDR1 and CDR2: SGDLS and YYNGEE.

The rearrangement uses TRBV15 and TRBJ1-3; D is possibly TRBD1 (5 bases). Trimming cost V 3 bases and J 3 bases, with 15 bases left between them. CDR3 length: 16 amino acids. Germline CDR1 LNHNV, CDR2 YYDKDF (reference sequence). CDR3 region: CATSRAPRGVGNTIYF. CDR3 in DNA: TGTGCCACCAGCAGGGCTCCACGGGGGGTTGGAAACACCATATATTTT.

This chain uses TRBV7-2 with TRBJ2-7, with D possibly being TRBD1 (6 bases). Germline-derived CDR1 and CDR2 are SGHTA and FQGNSA. Trimming removed 3 bases at V and 6 bases at J, with 18 bases between. This CDR3 has 15 residues. CDR3 in amino acids: CASSFYRDVPCEQYF. For the CDR3, the DNA is TGTGCCAGCAGCTTTTACAGGGATGTGCCCTGCGAGCAGTACTTC.

DNA of the CDR3: TGTGCCAGCAGCCTACTAGGACAAGAGACCCAGTACTTC. Protein product: CASSLLGQETQYF. The rearrangement links TRBV3-1 (or the pseudogene TRBV3-2) to TRBJ2-5; maybe TRBD2 (5 bases). CDR3 length equals 13 residues. Trimming took off 4 bases at V and 2 bases at J, with 8 bases between the two ends. Germline values: CDR1 LGHDT, CDR2 YNNKEL (reference sequence).

The chain employs TRBV7-6 and TRBJ1-6; D gene uncertain. CDR3 length: 12 amino acids. Per the germline V gene, CDR1 is SGHVS and CDR2 is FNYEAQ. With 4 bases removed from V and 8 bases from J, the gap between germline ends came to 6 bases. CDR3 region: CASSSRDSPLHF. CDR3 DNA sequence: TGTGCCAGCAGCTCGAGGGATTCACCCCTCCACTTT.

V is TRBV29-1 and J is TRBJ2-5; perhaps TRBD2 as D (5 bases). CDR1 SQVTM and CDR2 ANQGSEA come from the germline V gene. The V end lost 4 bases, the J end lost 1 base, and 7 bases lay between the germline ends. The CDR3 totals 12 residues. CDR3 sequence reads: CSVVGSQETQYF. CDR3 nucleotide sequence: TGCAGCGTTGTGGGGAGCCAAGAGACCCAGTACTTC.

The chain joins TRBV5-1 to TRBJ2-2; D is perhaps TRBD2 (5 bases). Looked up from germline, CDR1 is SGHRS and CDR2 is YFSETQ. The CDR3 has 15 amino acids. The V gene lost 4 bases and the J gene lost 2 bases, with 12 bases spanning the gap. In DNA form, the CDR3 reads TGCGCCAGCAGCCCCCGGACTGATAACACCGGGGAGCTGTTTTTT. Translation gives CASSPRTDNTGELFF.

This clone appeared a single time. This sequence joins TRBV29-1 and TRBJ2-1; the match to TRBD2 covers 8 bases. The CDR3 totals 14 residues. Germline CDR1 reads SQVTM; CDR2 reads ANQGSEA. With V trimmed by 6 bases and J by 0 bases, 4 bases remained unmatched. The CDR3 coding sequence is TGCAGCGTCGCACTAGCGGACTCCTACAATGAGCAGTTCTTC. It codes for CSVALADSYNEQFF.

The V call is TRBV9, the J call TRBJ1-1; D is ambiguous. The V end lost 4 bases, the J end lost 7 bases, and 14 bases lay between the germline ends. Germline CDR1 reads SGDLS; CDR2 reads YYNGEE. This CDR3 contains 13 residues. CDR3 DNA sequence: TGTGCCAGCAGCACCACAAGTGGCGGTGAAGCTTTCTTT. Translating gives CASSTTSGGEAFF.

In this sample, this clone turned up a few times. The rearrangement joins TRBV5-4 to TRBJ1-2, with 8 bases identical to TRBD1. Trimming removed 2 bases from V and 4 bases from J; junction bases left unmatched: 4. CDR3 length: 14 amino acids. Germline CDR1 SGHNT, CDR2 YYREEE (reference sequence). The CDR3 nucleotides read TGTGCCAGCAGCTTCCCAGGGGGCGCCTATGGCTACACCTTC. This gives the protein CASSFPGGAYGYTF.

In nucleotides, the CDR3 is TGTGCCAGCAGTGAAGCCAAAGGGGCCCAGTACTTC. Encoded protein: CASSEAKGAQYF. The genes are TRBV6-1 and TRBJ2-5; D is possibly TRBD1 (5 bases). The CDR3 loop spans 12 amino acids. The germline V gene encodes CDR1 MNHNS and CDR2 SASEGT. V gave up 0 bases and J gave up 9 bases, with 8 bases separating them.

The gene calls are TRBV21-1 and TRBJ1-1; no check of the table's D call, TRBD1, against the DNA was made. TRBV21-1 is designated a pseudogene. The CDR3 length is 16 residues. CDR3: CASSKSEGTLNTEAFF. CDR3 nucleotides: TGTGCCAGCAGCAAATCAGAAGGGACATTGAACACTGAAGCTTTCTTT.